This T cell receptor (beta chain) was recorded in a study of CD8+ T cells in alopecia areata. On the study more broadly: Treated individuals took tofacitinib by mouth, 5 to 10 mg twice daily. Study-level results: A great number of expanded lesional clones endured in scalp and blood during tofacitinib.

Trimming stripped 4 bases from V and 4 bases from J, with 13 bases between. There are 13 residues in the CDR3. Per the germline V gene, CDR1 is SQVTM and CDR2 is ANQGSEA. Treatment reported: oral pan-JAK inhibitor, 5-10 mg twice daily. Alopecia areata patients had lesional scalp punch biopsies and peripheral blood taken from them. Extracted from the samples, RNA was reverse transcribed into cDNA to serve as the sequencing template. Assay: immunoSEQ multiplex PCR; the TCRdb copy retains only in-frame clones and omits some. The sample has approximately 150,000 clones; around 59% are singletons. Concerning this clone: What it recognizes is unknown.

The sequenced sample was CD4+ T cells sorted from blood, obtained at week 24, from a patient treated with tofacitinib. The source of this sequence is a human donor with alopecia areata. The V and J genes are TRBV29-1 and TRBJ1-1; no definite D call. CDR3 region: CSVVPGFPTEAFF. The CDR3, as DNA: TGCAGCGTTGTTCCAGGTTTTCCCACTGAAGCTTTCTTT. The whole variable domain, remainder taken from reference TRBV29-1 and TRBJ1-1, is SAVISQKPSRDICQRGTSLTIQCQVDSQVTMMFWYRQQPGQSLTLIATANQGSEATYESGFVIDKFPISRPNLTFSTLTVSNMSPEDSSIYLCSVVPGFPTEAFFGQGTRLTVV.